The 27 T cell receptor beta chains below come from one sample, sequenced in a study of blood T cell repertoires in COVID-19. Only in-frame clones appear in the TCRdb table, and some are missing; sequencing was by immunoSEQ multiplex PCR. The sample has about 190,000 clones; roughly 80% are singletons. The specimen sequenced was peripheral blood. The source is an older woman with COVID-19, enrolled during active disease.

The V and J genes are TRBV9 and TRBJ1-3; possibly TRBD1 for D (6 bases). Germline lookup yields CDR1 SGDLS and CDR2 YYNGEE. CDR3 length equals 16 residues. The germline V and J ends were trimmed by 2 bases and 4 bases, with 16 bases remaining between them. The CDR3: CASSVNAGVSGNTIYF. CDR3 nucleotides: TGTGCCAGCAGCGTTAACGCAGGGGTCTCGGGAAACACCATATATTTT. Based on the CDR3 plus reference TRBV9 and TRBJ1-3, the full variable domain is DSGVTQTPKHLITATGQRVTLRCSPRSGDLSVYWYQQSLDQGLQFLIQYYNGEERAKGNILERFSAQQFPDLHSELNLSSLELGDSALYFCASSVNAGVSGNTIYFGEGSWLTVV.

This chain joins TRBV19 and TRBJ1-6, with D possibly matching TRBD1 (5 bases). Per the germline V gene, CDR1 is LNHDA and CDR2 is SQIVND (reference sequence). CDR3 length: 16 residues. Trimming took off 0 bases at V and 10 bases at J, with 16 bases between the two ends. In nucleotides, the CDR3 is TGTGCCAGTAGTATAGAGTTTAGGGGTTACGGGTCACCCCTCCACTTT. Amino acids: CASSIEFRGYGSPLHF. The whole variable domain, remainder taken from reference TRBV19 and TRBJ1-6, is DGGITQSPKYLFRKEGQNVTLSCEQNLNHDAMYWYRQDPGQGLRLIYYSQIVNDFQKGDIAEGYSVSREKKESFPLTVTSAQKNPTAFYLCASSIEFRGYGSPLHFGNGTRLTVT.

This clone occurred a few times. The CDR3 DNA sequence: TGTGCCAGCAGCCCCAGTCTCCGGGACAGGGGGCTTTTCACCGGGGAGCTGTTTTTT. It codes for CASSPSLRDRGLFTGELFF. The rearrangement joins TRBV6-8 to TRBJ2-2, with 12 bases matching TRBD1. The ends lost 6 bases at V and 4 bases at J; junction bases unmatched: 15. This CDR3 contains 19 residues. Looked up from germline, CDR1 is MNHGY and CDR2 is SAAAGT.

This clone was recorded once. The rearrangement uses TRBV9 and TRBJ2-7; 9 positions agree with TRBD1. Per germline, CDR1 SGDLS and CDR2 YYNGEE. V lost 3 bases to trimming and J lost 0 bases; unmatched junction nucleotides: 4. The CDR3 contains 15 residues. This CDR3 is CASSAGTGNSYEQYF. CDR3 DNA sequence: TGTGCCAGCAGCGCCGGGACAGGGAACTCCTACGAGCAGTACTTC.

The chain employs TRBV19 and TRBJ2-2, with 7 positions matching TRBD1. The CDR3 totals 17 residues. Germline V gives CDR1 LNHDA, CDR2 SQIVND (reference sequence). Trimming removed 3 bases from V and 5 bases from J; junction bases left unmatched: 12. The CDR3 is CASSIRATGRWTGELFF. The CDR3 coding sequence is TGTGCCAGTAGTATCCGGGCGACAGGGCGGTGGACCGGGGAGCTGTTTTTT.

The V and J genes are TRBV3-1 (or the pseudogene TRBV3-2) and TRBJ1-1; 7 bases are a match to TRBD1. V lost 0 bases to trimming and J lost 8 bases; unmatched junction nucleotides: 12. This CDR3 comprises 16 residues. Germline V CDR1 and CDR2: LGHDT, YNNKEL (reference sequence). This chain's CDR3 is CASSQDHPLRGREAFF. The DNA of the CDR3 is TGTGCCAGCAGCCAAGATCACCCCCTTAGGGGGCGCGAAGCTTTCTTT.

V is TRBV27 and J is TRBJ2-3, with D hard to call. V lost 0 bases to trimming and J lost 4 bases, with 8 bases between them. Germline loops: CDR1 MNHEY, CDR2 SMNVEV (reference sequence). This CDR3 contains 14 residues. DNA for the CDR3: TGTGCCAGCAGTTTATCGTCTCGCGCAGATACGCAGTATTTT. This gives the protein CASSLSSRADTQYF.

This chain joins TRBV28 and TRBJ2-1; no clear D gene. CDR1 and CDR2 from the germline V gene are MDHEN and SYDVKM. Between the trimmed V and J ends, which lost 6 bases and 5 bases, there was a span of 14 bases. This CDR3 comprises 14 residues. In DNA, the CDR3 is TGTGCCAGCAGCCGCTTTGTGGGCCACAATGAGCAGTTCTTC. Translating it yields CASSRFVGHNEQFF.

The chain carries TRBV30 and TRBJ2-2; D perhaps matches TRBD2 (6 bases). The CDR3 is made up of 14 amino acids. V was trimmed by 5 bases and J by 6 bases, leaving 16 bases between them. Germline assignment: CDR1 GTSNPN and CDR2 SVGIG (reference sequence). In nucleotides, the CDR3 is TGTGCCTGGGACTGGCGGGGTTACTCCGGGGAGCTGTTTTTT. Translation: CAWDWRGYSGELFF. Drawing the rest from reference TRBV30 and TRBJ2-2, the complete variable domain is SQTIHQWPATLVQPVGSPLSLECTVEGTSNPNLYWYRQAAGRGLQLLFYSVGIGQISSEVPQNLSASRPQDRQFILSSKKLLLSDSGFYLCAWDWRGYSGELFFGEGSRLTVL.

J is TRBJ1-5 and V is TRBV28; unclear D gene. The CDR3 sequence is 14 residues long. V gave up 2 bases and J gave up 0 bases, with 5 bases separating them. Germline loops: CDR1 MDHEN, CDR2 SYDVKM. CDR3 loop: CASSLPYSNQPQHF. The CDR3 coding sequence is TGTGCCAGCAGTTTACCCTATAGCAATCAGCCCCAGCATTTT.

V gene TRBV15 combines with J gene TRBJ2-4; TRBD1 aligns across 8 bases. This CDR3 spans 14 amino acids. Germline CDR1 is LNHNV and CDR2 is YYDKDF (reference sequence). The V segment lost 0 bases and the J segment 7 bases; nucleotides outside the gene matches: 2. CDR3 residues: CATSREQGVNIQYF. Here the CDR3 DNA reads TGTGCCACCAGCAGAGAACAGGGGGTCAACATTCAGTACTTC.

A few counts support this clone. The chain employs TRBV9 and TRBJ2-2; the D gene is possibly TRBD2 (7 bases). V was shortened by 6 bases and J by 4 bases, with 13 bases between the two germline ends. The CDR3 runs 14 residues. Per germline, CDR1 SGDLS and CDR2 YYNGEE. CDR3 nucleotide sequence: TGTGCCAGCATGGGGGGGGGCCCCACCGGGGAGCTGTTTTTT. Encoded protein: CASMGGGPTGELFF. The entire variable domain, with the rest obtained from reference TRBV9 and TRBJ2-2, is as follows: DSGVTQTPKHLITATGQRVTLRCSPRSGDLSVYWYQQSLDQGLQFLIQYYNGEERAKGNILERFSAQQFPDLHSELNLSSLELGDSALYFCASMGGGPTGELFFGEGSRLTVL.

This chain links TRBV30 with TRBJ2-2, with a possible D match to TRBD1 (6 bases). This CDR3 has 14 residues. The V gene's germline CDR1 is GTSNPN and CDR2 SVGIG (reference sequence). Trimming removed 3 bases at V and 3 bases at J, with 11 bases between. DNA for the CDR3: TGTGCCTGGAGCAGGGGAAAGGACACCGGGGAGCTGTTTTTT. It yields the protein CAWSRGKDTGELFF. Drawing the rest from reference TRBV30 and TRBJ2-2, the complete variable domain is SQTIHQWPATLVQPVGSPLSLECTVEGTSNPNLYWYRQAAGRGLQLLFYSVGIGQISSEVPQNLSASRPQDRQFILSSKKLLLSDSGFYLCAWSRGKDTGELFFGEGSRLTVL.

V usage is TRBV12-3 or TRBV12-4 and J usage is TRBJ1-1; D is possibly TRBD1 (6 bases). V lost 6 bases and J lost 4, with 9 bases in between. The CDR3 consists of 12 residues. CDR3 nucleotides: TGTGCCAGCAGGCAGGGGCGCACTGAAGCTTTCTTT. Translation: CASRQGRTEAFF.

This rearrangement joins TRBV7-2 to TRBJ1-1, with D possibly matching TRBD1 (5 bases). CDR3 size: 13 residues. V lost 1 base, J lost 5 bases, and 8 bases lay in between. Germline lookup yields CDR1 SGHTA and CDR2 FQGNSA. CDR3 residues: CASSLGGATEAFF. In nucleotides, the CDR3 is TGTGCCAGCAGCTTAGGTGGGGCGACTGAAGCTTTCTTT.

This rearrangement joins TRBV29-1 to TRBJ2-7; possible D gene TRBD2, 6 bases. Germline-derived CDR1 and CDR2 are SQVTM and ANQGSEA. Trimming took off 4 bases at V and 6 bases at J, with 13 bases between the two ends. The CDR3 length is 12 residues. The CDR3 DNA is TGCAGCGTTGTTGGGAAGGAGGGCGAGCAGTACGTC. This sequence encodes CSVVGKEGEQYV.

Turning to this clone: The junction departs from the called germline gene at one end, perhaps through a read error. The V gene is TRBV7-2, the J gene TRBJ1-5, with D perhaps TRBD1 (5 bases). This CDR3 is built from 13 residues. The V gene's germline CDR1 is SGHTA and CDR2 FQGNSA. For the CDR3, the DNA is TGTGCCAGCAGCGGGGACTTTAATCGGCCCCAGCATTTT. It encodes CASSGDFNRPQHF. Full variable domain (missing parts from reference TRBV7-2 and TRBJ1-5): GAGVSQSPSNKVTEKGKDVELRCDPISGHTALYWYRQSLGQGLEFLIYFQGNSAPDKSGLPSDRFSAERTGGSVSTLTIQRTQQEDSAVYLCASSGDFNRPQHFGDGTRLSIL.

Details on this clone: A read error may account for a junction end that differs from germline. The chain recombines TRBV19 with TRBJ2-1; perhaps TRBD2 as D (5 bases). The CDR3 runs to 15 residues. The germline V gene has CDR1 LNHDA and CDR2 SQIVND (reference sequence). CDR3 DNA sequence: TGTGCCAGTAGTTTAGAGGCTCGGGAATGGTATGAGCAGTTCTTC. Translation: CASSLEAREWYEQFF.

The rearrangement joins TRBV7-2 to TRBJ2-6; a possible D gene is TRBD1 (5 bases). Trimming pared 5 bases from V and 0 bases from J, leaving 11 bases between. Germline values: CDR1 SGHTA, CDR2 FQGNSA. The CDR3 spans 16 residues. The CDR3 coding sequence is TGTGCCAGCAGCCCGCCCAGGGTCTCTGGGGCCAACGTCCTGACTTTC. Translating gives CASSPPRVSGANVLTF.

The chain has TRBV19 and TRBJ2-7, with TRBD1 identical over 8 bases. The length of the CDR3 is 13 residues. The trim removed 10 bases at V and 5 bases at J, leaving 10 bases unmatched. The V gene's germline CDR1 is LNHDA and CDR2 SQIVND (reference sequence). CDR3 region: CATQRTGSNEQYF. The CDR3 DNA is TGTGCCACTCAGCGGACAGGGTCGAACGAGCAGTACTTC. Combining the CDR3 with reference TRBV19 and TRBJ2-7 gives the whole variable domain DGGITQSPKYLFRKEGQNVTLSCEQNLNHDAMYWYRQDPGQGLRLIYYSQIVNDFQKGDIAEGYSVSREKKESFPLTVTSAQKNPTAFYLCATQRTGSNEQYFGPGTRLTVT.

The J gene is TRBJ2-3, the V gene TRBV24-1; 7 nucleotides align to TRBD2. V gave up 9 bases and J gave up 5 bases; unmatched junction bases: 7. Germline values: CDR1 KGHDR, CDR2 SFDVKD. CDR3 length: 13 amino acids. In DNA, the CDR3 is TGTGCCACCGGGAGGGAGGGAAGAGATACGCAGTATTTT. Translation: CATGREGRDTQYF.

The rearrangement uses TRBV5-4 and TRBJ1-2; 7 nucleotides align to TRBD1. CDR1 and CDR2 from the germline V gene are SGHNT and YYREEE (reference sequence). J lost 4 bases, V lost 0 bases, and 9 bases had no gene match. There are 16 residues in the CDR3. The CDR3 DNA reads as TGTGCCAGCAGCTTGGGAGTGGAGGGACAGCGCTATGGCTACACCTTC. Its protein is CASSLGVEGQRYGYTF. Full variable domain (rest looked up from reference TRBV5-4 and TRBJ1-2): ETGVTQSPTHLIKTRGQQVTLRCSSQSGHNTVSWYQQALGQGPQFIFQYYREEENGRGNFPPRFSGLQFPNYSSELNVNALELDDSALYLCASSLGVEGQRYGYTFGSGTRLTVV.

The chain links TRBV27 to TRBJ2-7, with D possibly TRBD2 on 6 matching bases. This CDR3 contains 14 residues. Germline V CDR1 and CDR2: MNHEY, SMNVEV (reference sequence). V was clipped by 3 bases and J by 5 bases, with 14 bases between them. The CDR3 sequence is CASSLLGLRDEQYF. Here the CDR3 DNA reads TGTGCCAGCAGTTTGTTGGGACTTCGGGACGAGCAGTACTTC.

CDR3 protein: CASSHTGTEAFF. CDR3 sequence (DNA): TGTGCCAGCAGCCATACAGGCACTGAAGCTTTCTTT. This chain joins TRBV6-2 or TRBV6-3 and TRBJ1-1; D is possibly TRBD1 (5 bases). The CDR3 sequence is 12 residues long. The germline V and J ends were trimmed by 6 bases and 4 bases, with 9 bases remaining between them. CDR1 and CDR2 from the germline V gene are MNHEY and SVGEGT.

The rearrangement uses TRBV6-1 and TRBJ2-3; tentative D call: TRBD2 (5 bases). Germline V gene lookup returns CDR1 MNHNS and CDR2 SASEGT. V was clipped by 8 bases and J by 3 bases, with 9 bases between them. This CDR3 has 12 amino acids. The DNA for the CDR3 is TGTGCCAGCCGGGAAAGGACAGATACGCAGTATTTT. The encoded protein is CASRERTDTQYF.

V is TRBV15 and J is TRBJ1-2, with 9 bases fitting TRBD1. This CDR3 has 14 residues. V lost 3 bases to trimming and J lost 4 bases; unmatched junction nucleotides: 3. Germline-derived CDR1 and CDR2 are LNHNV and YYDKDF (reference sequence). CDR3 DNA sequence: TGTGCCACCAGCAGCGGACAGGGGCCCTATGGCTACACCTTC. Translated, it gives CATSSGQGPYGYTF. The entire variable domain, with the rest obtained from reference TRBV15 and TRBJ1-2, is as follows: DAMVIQNPRYQVTQFGKPVTLSCSQTLNHNVMYWYQQKSSQAPKLLFHYYDKDFNNEADTPDNFQSRRPNTSFCFLDIRSPGLGDTAMYLCATSSGQGPYGYTFGSGTRLTVV.

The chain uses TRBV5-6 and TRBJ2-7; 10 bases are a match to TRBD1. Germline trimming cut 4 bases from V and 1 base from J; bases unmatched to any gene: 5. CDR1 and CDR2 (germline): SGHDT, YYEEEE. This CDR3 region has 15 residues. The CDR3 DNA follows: TGTGCCAGCAGCGGGGGGACAGGGGCTTCCTACGAGCAGTACTTC. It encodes CASSGGTGASYEQYF.